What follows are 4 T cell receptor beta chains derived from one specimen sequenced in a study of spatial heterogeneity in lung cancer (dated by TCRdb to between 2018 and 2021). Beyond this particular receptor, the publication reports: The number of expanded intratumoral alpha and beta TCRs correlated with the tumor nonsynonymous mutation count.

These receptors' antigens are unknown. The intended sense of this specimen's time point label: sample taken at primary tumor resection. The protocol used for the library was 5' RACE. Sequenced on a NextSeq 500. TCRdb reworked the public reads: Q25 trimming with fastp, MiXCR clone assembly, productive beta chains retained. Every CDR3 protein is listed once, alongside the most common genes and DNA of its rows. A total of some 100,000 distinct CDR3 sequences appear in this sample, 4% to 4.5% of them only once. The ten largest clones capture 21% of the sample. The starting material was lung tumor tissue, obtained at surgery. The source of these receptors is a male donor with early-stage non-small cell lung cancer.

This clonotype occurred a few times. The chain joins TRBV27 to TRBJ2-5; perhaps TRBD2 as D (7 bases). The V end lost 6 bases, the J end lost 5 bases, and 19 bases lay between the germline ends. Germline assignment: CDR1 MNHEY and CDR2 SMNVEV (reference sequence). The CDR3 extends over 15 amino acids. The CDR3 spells CASRSLGGPFETQYF. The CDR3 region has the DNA TGTGCCAGCAGGTCCCTGGGGGGGCCCTTTGAGACCCAGTACTTC.

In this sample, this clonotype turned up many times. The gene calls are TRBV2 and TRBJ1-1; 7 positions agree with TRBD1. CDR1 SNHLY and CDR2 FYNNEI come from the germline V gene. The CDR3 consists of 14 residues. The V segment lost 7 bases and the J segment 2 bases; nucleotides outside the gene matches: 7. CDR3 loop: CASTEDRSNTEAFF. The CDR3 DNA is TGTGCCAGCACCGAGGACAGGTCAAACACTGAAGCTTTCTTT. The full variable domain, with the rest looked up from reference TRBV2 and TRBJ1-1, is EPEVTQTPSHQVTQMGQEVILRCVPISNHLYFYWYRQILGQKVEFLVSFYNNEISEKSEIFDDQFSVERPDGSNFTLKIRSTKLEDSAMYFCASTEDRSNTEAFFGQGTRLTVV.

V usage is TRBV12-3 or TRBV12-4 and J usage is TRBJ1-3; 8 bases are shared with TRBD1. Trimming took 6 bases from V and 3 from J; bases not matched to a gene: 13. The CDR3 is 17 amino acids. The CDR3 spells CASSPRRAGGFGNTIYF. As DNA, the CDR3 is TGTGCCAGCAGCCCAAGGAGAGCAGGGGGCTTTGGAAACACCATATATTTT.

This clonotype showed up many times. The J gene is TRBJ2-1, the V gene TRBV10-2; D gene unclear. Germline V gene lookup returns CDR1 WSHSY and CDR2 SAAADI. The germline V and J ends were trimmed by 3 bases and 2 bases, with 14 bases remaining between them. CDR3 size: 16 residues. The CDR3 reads CASSDPVRAPYNEQFF. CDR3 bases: TGCGCCAGCAGTGATCCGGTCCGGGCCCCCTACAATGAGCAGTTCTTC.